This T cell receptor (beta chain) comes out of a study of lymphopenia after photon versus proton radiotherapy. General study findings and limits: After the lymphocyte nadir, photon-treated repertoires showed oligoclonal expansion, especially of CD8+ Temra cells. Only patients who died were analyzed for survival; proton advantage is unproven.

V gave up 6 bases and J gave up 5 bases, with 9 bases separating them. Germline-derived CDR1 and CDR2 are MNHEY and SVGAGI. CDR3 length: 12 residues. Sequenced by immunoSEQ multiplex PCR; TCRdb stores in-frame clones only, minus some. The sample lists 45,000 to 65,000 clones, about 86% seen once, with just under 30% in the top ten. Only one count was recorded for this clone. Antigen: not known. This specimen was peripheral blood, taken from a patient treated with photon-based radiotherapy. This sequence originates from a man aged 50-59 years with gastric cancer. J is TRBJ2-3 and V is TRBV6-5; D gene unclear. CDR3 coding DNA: TGTGCCAGCAGCCAACCTAGAGATACGCAGTATTTT. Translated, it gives CASSQPRDTQYF.